Listed here are 12 T cell receptor beta chains from one sample, sequenced in a study of T cells after posttransplantation cyclophosphamide. Treatment was busulfan-fludarabine conditioning, a marrow graft, and cyclophosphamide on days +3 and +4. Measured with immunoSEQ multiplex PCR; TCRdb has only the in-frame clones, and not every one. This sample has some 7,100 clones, with 65% to 90% found just once. The material was CD4+ T cells sorted from blood, obtained about 1,200 days after allogeneic stem cell transplant with posttransplant cyclophosphamide. The receptors stem from a female patient in her 40s who received an allogeneic stem cell transplant from a related donor, was CMV-positive, and had no GVHD. A share of the T cells may be of graft donor origin.

V is TRBV2 and J is TRBJ1-6, with D perhaps matching TRBD1 (5 bases). The CDR3 runs 11 residues. The V end was cut by 7 bases, the J end by 8 bases, with 6 bases between. Germline CDR1 reads SNHLY; CDR2 reads FYNNEI. The DNA of the CDR3 is TGTGCCAGCATAGGGGATTCACCCCTCCACTTT. Translation gives CASIGDSPLHF.

Points on this clone: At one end the junction does not follow the germline gene, possibly because of a read error. Additional DNA sequences in this sample encode the identical CDR3. The chain joins TRBV4-1 to TRBJ1-6, with D perhaps matching TRBD1 (5 bases). Germline assignment: CDR1 MGHRA and CDR2 YSYEKL. CDR3 length: 17 residues. CDR3 amino acids: CASRGPLGTLLNSPLHF. The DNA of the CDR3 is TGCGCCAGCAGGGGGCCTTTAGGAACTCTTCTTAATTCCCCCCTCCACTTT.

J is TRBJ2-5 and V is TRBV19; no clear D. Germline CDR1 is LNHDA and CDR2 is SQIVND (reference sequence). The CDR3 covers 16 residues. With 2 bases removed from V and 3 bases from J, the gap between germline ends came to 16 bases. CDR3 sequence: CASSISRVGLEETQYF. CDR3 nucleotides: TGTGCCAGTAGTATATCCCGGGTTGGTTTAGAAGAGACCCAGTACTTC.

This clone was seen a single time. V gene TRBV5-4 combines with J gene TRBJ2-3, with 7 positions matching TRBD2. This CDR3 comprises 15 residues. Losses at the gene ends were 0 bases for V and 5 bases for J; bases not matched to a gene: 6. CDR1 SGHNT and CDR2 YYREEE come from the germline V gene (reference sequence). CDR3 bases: TGTGCCAGCAGCTTGGGGGCGGGGGACCAAGATACGCAGTATTTT. Its translation is CASSLGAGDQDTQYF.

The gene calls are TRBV7-9 and TRBJ2-5; 8 bases align to TRBD1. The CDR3 is made up of 13 amino acids. Germline V gene data show CDR1 as SEHNR and CDR2 as FQNEAQ (reference sequence). The V and J ends lost 5 bases and 5 bases, in that order; junction bases with no gene match: 4. In nucleotides, the CDR3 is TGTGCCAGCAGCCCCAGGGGGCCGGAGACCCAGTACTTC. This codes for CASSPRGPETQYF.

This sequence joins TRBV9 and TRBJ2-3, with D maybe TRBD1 (5 bases). Germline assignment: CDR1 SGDLS and CDR2 YYNGEE. The CDR3 extends over 16 amino acids. Trimming shortened V by 4 bases and J by 2 bases, and 17 bases separated the two germline ends. The DNA of the CDR3 is TGTGCCAGCAGCTTATTCACAGGCGAATACACAGATACGCAGTATTTT. Translated, it gives CASSLFTGEYTDTQYF. Full variable domain (outside the CDR3, taken from reference TRBV9 and TRBJ2-3): DSGVTQTPKHLITATGQRVTLRCSPRSGDLSVYWYQQSLDQGLQFLIQYYNGEERAKGNILERFSAQQFPDLHSELNLSSLELGDSALYFCASSLFTGEYTDTQYFGPGTRLTVL.

The sample holds a few counts of this clone. This rearrangement joins TRBV6-6 to TRBJ1-6; 9 nucleotides match TRBD1. Germline lookup yields CDR1 MNHNY and CDR2 SVGAGI (reference sequence). V lost 4 bases and J lost 7; bases outside the gene matches: 8. The length of the CDR3 is 16 residues. CDR3 in amino acids: CASSLGQGSSNSPLHF. The CDR3 nucleotides are TGTGCCAGCAGTTTGGGACAGGGAAGTTCGAATTCACCCCTCCACTTT.

The rearrangement uses TRBV7-2 and TRBJ1-5, with TRBD1 as a possible D gene (6 bases). The CDR3 is 13 residues long. Germline V gene lookup returns CDR1 SGHTA and CDR2 FQGNSA. V shed 4 bases and J shed 8 bases, with 12 bases lying between them. CDR3 DNA: TGTGCCAGCAGCTCAACAGGGTCCGAGCCCCAGCATTTT. It translates to CASSSTGSEPQHF.

The V call is TRBV27, the J call TRBJ2-7; TRBD1 matches 9 bases. This CDR3 has 15 amino acids. Germline assignment: CDR1 MNHEY and CDR2 SMNVEV (reference sequence). V trimming: 3 bases; J trimming: 3 bases; junction bases outside the gene matches: 6. The CDR3 protein is CASSFSDRGYYEQYF. In DNA form, the CDR3 reads TGTGCCAGCAGTTTCTCGGACAGGGGTTACTACGAGCAGTACTTC.

The genes are TRBV9 and TRBJ2-7; 8 nucleotides match TRBD2. In germline, CDR1 is SGDLS, CDR2 YYNGEE. Trimming removed 0 bases from V and 4 bases from J; junction bases left unmatched: 9. CDR3 length: 16 residues. The CDR3 region has the DNA TGTGCCAGCAGCGTAGGTAGTAGCGGGGCATATTACGAGCAGTACTTC. Translation: CASSVGSSGAYYEQYF.

Only a few counts were recorded for this clone. This chain connects TRBV7-9 to TRBJ2-7; 9 bases align to TRBD1. Germline V gene lookup returns CDR1 SEHNR and CDR2 FQNEAQ (reference sequence). This CDR3 region has 15 residues. After removal of 5 bases from V and 1 base from J, the junction contained 6 bases not matched to a gene. Here the CDR3 reads CASSALDRGSYEQYF. DNA for the CDR3: TGTGCCAGCAGCGCCTTGGACAGGGGATCCTACGAGCAGTACTTC.

This clone was seen only a few times. The CDR3 region is CASSQAGSGNTIYF. The CDR3 nucleotides read TGCGCCAGCAGCCAGGCAGGGTCTGGAAACACCATATATTTT. This chain links TRBV5-1 with TRBJ1-3, with D possibly TRBD1 on 5 matching bases. CDR3 size: 14 residues. Trimming shortened V by 4 bases and J by 1 base, and 9 bases separated the two germline ends. From germline, CDR1 is SGHRS and CDR2 YFSETQ.